The rows below give T cell receptor beta chains drawn from one sample of a study of vaccination and CD4 T cells after COVID-19. What these receptors recognize is not known. From the PCR reads, TCRdb called clonotypes with MiXCR, one entry per CDR3 protein. The sample gives approximately 11,000 distinct CDR3 sequences, around half of which show up once; more than 8.5% is in the top ten. Sequenced material: CD4+ T cells from blood, cultured in vitro. Every receptor here comes from a human donor who had recovered from COVID-19. Both conserved end residues are part of each CDR3. Each record gives: clone size, J gene, V gene, D gene, CDR3 protein, CDR3 DNA. D genes are given only for firm matches. The size of a clone is reported for some rows only, either as once, few or many, or as a class for expanded clones.

clone size: .
J gene: TRBJ1-1
V gene: TRBV7-3
D gene: .
CDR3 protein: CASSLQRNTEAFF
CDR3 DNA: TGTGCCAGCAGTCTACAGAGAAACACTGAAGCTTTCTTT

clone size: .
J gene: TRBJ2-2
V gene: TRBV7-8
D gene: TRBD1
CDR3 protein: CASSLSQGDTGELFF
CDR3 DNA: TGTGCCAGCAGCTTATCACAGGGGGACACCGGGGAGCTGTTTTTT

clone size: .
J gene: TRBJ1-5
V gene: TRBV27
D gene: TRBD1
CDR3 protein: CASSHDGTGSNQPQHF
CDR3 DNA: TGTGCCAGCAGTCACGACGGGACAGGGAGCAATCAGCCCCAGCATTTT

clone size: few
J gene: TRBJ2-7
V gene: TRBV15
D gene: .
CDR3 protein: CATSRDTGSSYEQYF
CDR3 DNA: TGTGCCACCAGCAGAGATACAGGATCCTCCTACGAGCAGTACTTC

clone size: few
J gene: TRBJ1-5
V gene: TRBV15
D gene: .
CDR3 protein: CATSWTVVNQPQHF
CDR3 DNA: TGTGCCACCAGCTGGACAGTCGTCAATCAGCCCCAGCATTTT

clone size: .
J gene: TRBJ1-5
V gene: TRBV6-1
D gene: .
CDR3 protein: CASSESGGISNQPQHF
CDR3 DNA: TGTGCCAGCAGTGAATCTGGAGGGATCAGCAATCAGCCCCAGCATTTT

clone size: .
J gene: TRBJ1-2
V gene: TRBV10-2
D gene: .
CDR3 protein: CASRPGPATSDGYTF
CDR3 DNA: TGCGCCAGTCGACCCGGACCAGCCACCTCTGATGGCTACACCTTC

clone size: few
J gene: TRBJ2-7
V gene: TRBV7-2
D gene: TRBD1
CDR3 protein: CASSFFGGQAHYEQYF
CDR3 DNA: TGTGCCAGCAGCTTTTTCGGGGGACAGGCACACTACGAGCAGTACTTC

clone size: once
J gene: TRBJ1-5
V gene: TRBV20-1
D gene: .
CDR3 protein: CSATGSNQPQHF
CDR3 DNA: TGCAGTGCGACCGGAAGCAATCAGCCCCAGCATTTT

clone size: .
J gene: TRBJ1-1
V gene: TRBV18
D gene: .
CDR3 protein: CASSPGKFLNTEAFF
CDR3 DNA: TGTGCCAGCTCACCAGGGAAATTCCTGAACACTGAAGCTTTCTTT

clone size: .
J gene: TRBJ1-1
V gene: TRBV7-3
D gene: .
CDR3 protein: CASSLTGTQNTEAFF
CDR3 DNA: TGTGCCAGCAGCTTAACGGGGACGCAGAACACTGAAGCTTTCTTT

clone size: .
J gene: TRBJ2-5
V gene: TRBV12-3/TRBV12-4
D gene: .
CDR3 protein: CASRRDILETQYF
CDR3 DNA: TGTGCCAGCAGACGGGACATACTAGAGACCCAGTACTTC

clone size: .
J gene: TRBJ1-6
V gene: TRBV5-4
D gene: TRBD1
CDR3 protein: CASSPDRAGYNSPLHF
CDR3 DNA: TGTGCCAGCAGCCCCGACAGGGCAGGCTATAATTCACCCCTCCACTTT

clone size: .
J gene: TRBJ2-1
V gene: TRBV20-1
D gene: .
CDR3 protein: CSARRGESLHNEQFF
CDR3 DNA: TGCAGTGCTAGACGGGGAGAGTCGCTTCACAATGAGCAGTTCTTC

clone size: .
J gene: TRBJ1-1
V gene: TRBV19
D gene: .
CDR3 protein: CASSIGGVGSTEAFF
CDR3 DNA: TGTGCCAGTAGTATAGGTGGGGTCGGGAGCACTGAAGCTTTCTTT

clone size: once
J gene: TRBJ2-5
V gene: TRBV11-2
D gene: .
CDR3 protein: CASSLVLQRYQETQYF
CDR3 DNA: TGTGCCAGCAGCTTAGTATTGCAGAGGTATCAGGAGACCCAGTACTTC

clone size: few
J gene: TRBJ1-1
V gene: TRBV2
D gene: .
CDR3 protein: CASSGQGNTEAFF
CDR3 DNA: TGTGCCAGCAGTGGGCAGGGGAACACTGAAGCTTTCTTT

clone size: .
J gene: TRBJ1-6
V gene: TRBV10-3
D gene: .
CDR3 protein: CASSGAGAIGSPLHF
CDR3 DNA: TGTGCCAGCAGTGGGGCGGGGGCTATTGGTTCACCCCTCCACTTT

clone size: .
J gene: TRBJ2-5
V gene: TRBV10-1
D gene: .
CDR3 protein: CASSEGWLQETQYF
CDR3 DNA: TGCGCCAGCAGTGAAGGATGGCTCCAAGAGACCCAGTACTTC

clone size: .
J gene: TRBJ2-2
V gene: TRBV29-1
D gene: TRBD2
CDR3 protein: CSVARGGSTGELFF
CDR3 DNA: TGCAGCGTTGCAAGGGGAGGGTCGACCGGGGAGCTGTTTTTT